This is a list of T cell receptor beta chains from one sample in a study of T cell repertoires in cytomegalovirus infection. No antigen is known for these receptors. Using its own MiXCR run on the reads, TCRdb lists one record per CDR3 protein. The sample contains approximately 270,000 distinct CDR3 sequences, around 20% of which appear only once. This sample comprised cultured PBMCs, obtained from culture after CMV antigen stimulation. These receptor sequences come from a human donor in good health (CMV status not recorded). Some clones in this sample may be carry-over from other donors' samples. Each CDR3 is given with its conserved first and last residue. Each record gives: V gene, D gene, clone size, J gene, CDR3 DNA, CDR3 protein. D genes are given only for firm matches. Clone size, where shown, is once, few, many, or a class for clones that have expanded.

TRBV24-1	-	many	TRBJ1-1	TGTGCCACCAGTGAGAGGGGGGTTGGTATGGCTGAAGCTTTCTTT	CATSERGVGMAEAFF
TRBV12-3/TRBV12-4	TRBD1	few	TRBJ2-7	TGTGCCAGCTCGGAGACAGGGGGTTTCTACGAGCAGTACTTC	CASSETGGFYEQYF
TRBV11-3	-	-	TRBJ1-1	TGTGCCAGCAGCTTAGGGGACACCTTAACTGAAGCTTTCTTT	CASSLGDTLTEAFF
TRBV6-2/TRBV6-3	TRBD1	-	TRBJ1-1	TGTGCCAGCAGTTACGGGACAGGGAGGCAACTGAACACTGAAGCTTTCTTT	CASSYGTGRQLNTEAFF
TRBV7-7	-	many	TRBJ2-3	TGTGCTAGCAGCGTGGGACTGCCAGGCACAGATACGCAGTATTTT	CASSVGLPGTDTQYF
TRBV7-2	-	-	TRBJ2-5	TGTGCCAGCAGACGTGGTTGGGAAGGAGAGACCCAGTACTTC	CASRRGWEGETQYF
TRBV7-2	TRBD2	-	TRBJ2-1	TGTGCCAGCAGTCTTAGCGGGAGGGCCGGGAATGAGCAGTTCTTC	CASSLSGRAGNEQFF
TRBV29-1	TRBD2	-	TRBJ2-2	TGCAGCGTAGAAGGGGCGGGAGGGCCGTTTGGTGCCGGGGAGCTGTTTTTT	CSVEGAGGPFGAGELFF
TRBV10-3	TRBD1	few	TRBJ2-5	TGTGCCATCAGTGAGTCGAGGGAGACAGGGGACGAGACCCAGTACTTC	CAISESRETGDETQYF
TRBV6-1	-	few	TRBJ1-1	TGTGCCAGCAGTGAAGGAGGACACACTGAAGCTTTCTTT	CASSEGGHTEAFF
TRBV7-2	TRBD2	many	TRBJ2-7	TGTGCCAGCAGCTTCGGACTAGCGGGAGTGAGCTACGAGCAGTACTTC	CASSFGLAGVSYEQYF
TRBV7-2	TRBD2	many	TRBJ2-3	TGTGCCGGTTCTAGCGGGAGTGACGATACGCAGTATTTT	CAGSSGSDDTQYF
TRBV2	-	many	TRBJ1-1	TGTGCCAGCAGCGCAGTCGGGACGCCCGGCGGTGAAGCTTTCTTT	CASSAVGTPGGEAFF
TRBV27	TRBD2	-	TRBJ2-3	TGTGCCAGCAGTTTATCCGGGACTAGCGGGAGAGGCACAGATACGCAGTATTTT	CASSLSGTSGRGTDTQYF